This record looks at one TCR beta chain sequence and its context. The entry originates in a study of OX40 agonist ivuxolimab in advanced cancers. V was clipped by 6 bases and J by 5 bases; unmatched bases: 12. In germline, CDR1 is LNHDA, CDR2 SQIVND (reference sequence). This CDR3 contains 15 residues. Only in-frame clones appear in the TCRdb table, and some are missing; sequencing was by immunoSEQ multiplex PCR. The table lists 13,000 to 15,000 clones, approximately 93% of them singletons. This rearrangement joins TRBV19 to TRBJ1-2, with TRBD1 matching 7 bases. This clonotype was obtained from an adult with an advanced solid tumor such as melanoma, head and neck, liver or kidney cancer. The sequences come from CD4+ or CD8+ T cells sorted from blood, collected in a trial of the OX40 agonist ivuxolimab. The chain's CDR3 is CASSPTGGGPYGYTF. The CDR3 DNA is TGTGCCAGTAGCCCAACGGGAGGGGGCCCGTATGGCTACACCTTC.